The 15 T cell receptor beta chains reported below all come from one sample, sequenced in a study of vaccination effects on CD4 cells after COVID-19. Antigen-specific CD4+ T cells expanded by the ViraFEST assay with viral peptide pools were then sequenced. The culture ran for 10 days before CD4+ T cells were isolated. It was two doses of either the BNT162b2 or mRNA-1273 vaccine that participants received. Generated by immunoSEQ multiplex PCR, the TCRdb table keeps only in-frame clones and is missing some. This sample has some 74,000 clones, with 70% to 90% found just once. No antigen has been identified for these receptors. Sequences were derived from CD4+ T cells from PBMCs cultured with HCoV-229E spike peptides, sampled after COVID-19 vaccination. The receptors stem from a human donor who received a COVID-19 vaccine.

This chain uses TRBV3-1 (or the pseudogene TRBV3-2) with TRBJ1-1, with D uncertain. Germline V gene lookup returns CDR1 LGHDT and CDR2 YNNKEL (reference sequence). The CDR3 runs to 13 residues. V shed 0 bases and J shed 10 bases, with 12 bases lying between them. The DNA for the CDR3 is TGTGCCAGCAGCCAAGATTATGAAAGTAGAGCTTTCTTT. Protein: CASSQDYESRAFF.

This chain joins TRBV30 and TRBJ1-1; D call uncertain. The CDR3 spans 12 residues. Trimming cost V 2 bases and J 7 bases, with 11 bases left between them. Germline V CDR1 and CDR2: GTSNPN, SVGIG (reference sequence). The DNA for the CDR3 is TGTGCCTGGAGTACGGCTGTGTTTGAAGCTTTCTTT. It translates to CAWSTAVFEAFF.

This clone was recorded once. The chain has TRBV24-1 and TRBJ2-2; 9 nucleotides match TRBD1. CDR3 size: 16 residues. V lost 3 bases, J lost 5 bases, and 6 bases stayed unmatched. Per the germline V gene, CDR1 is KGHDR and CDR2 is SFDVKD. The CDR3 nucleotides read TGTGCCACCAGTGATCCACGACAGGGGGGGACCGGGGAGCTGTTTTTT. Protein: CATSDPRQGGTGELFF.

This clone has only a few counts. V gene TRBV4-1 combines with J gene TRBJ1-1; D is perhaps TRBD1 (5 bases). This CDR3 comprises 18 residues. Trimming took 0 bases from V and 4 from J, leaving 21 bases between them. Germline CDR1 is MGHRA and CDR2 is YSYEKL. The CDR3 loop is CASSQDSRGFGFSTEAFF. The DNA for the CDR3 is TGCGCCAGCAGCCAAGATAGCCGGGGGTTTGGGTTCAGCACTGAAGCTTTCTTT.

This chain uses TRBV2 with TRBJ1-2; possible D gene TRBD1, 6 bases. Germline CDR1 is SNHLY and CDR2 is FYNNEI. The V end lost 2 bases, the J end lost 7 bases, and 14 bases lay between the germline ends. The CDR3 covers 14 residues. The CDR3 DNA reads as TGTGCCAGCAGTGAAAACAGGGATCTTGCTGGCTACACCTTC. This sequence encodes CASSENRDLAGYTF.

The chain uses TRBV4-1 and TRBJ1-1; 8 positions match TRBD1. The length of the CDR3 is 13 residues. Germline V gene lookup returns CDR1 MGHRA and CDR2 YSYEKL. The J segment lost 5 bases and the V segment lost 4 bases, leaving 3 bases of the junction unmatched. CDR3 amino acids: CASSRQGRTEAFF. The DNA for the CDR3 is TGCGCCAGCAGCCGACAGGGGAGAACTGAAGCTTTCTTT.

The genes are TRBV30 and TRBJ1-2, with no clear D. V lost 4 bases to trimming and J lost 8 bases, with 20 bases between them. Germline-derived CDR1 and CDR2 are GTSNPN and SVGIG (reference sequence). This CDR3 comprises 14 residues. In nucleotides, the CDR3 is TGTGCCTGGAATCGATTTGGCCTGACGGGCGGCTACACCTTC. Translated: CAWNRFGLTGGYTF.

The chain couples TRBV18 to TRBJ2-7; the D gene is possibly TRBD1 (6 bases). The CDR3 is 13 amino acids. V lost 4 bases and J 6 bases, leaving 13 bases between the germline ends. Per the germline V gene, CDR1 is KGHSH and CDR2 is LQKENI. The CDR3 sequence: CASSLSQGSEQYV. The CDR3 region has the DNA TGTGCCAGCTCACTATCACAGGGATCCGAGCAGTACGTC.

This chain uses TRBV6-2 or TRBV6-3 with TRBJ1-5, with D maybe TRBD1 (6 bases). In germline, CDR1 is MNHEY, CDR2 SVGEGT. Trimming cost V 6 bases and J 1 base, with 13 bases left between them. The length of the CDR3 is 15 residues. The CDR3 loop reads CASSRTGLSNQPQHF. The CDR3 DNA sequence: TGTGCCAGCAGCAGAACAGGGCTAAGCAATCAGCCCCAGCATTTT.

The genes are TRBV5-8 and TRBJ2-3, with TRBD1 identical over 7 bases. Germline CDR1 SGHTS, CDR2 YDEGEE. J lost 4 bases, V lost 7 bases, and 15 bases had no gene match. The CDR3 consists of 16 residues. This CDR3 reads CASPNLPGTAADTQYF. The CDR3 DNA is TGTGCCAGCCCTAATCTCCCCGGGACAGCAGCAGATACGCAGTATTTT.

J is TRBJ1-6 and V is TRBV11-2, with D maybe TRBD1 (5 bases). V lost 2 bases to trimming and J lost 4 bases, with 9 bases between them. The germline V gene encodes CDR1 SGHAT and CDR2 FQNNGV. The CDR3 runs to 15 residues. CDR3 nucleotide sequence: TGTGCCAGCAGCTTAACAGGCTTATATAATTCACCCCTCCACTTT. Encoded protein: CASSLTGLYNSPLHF.

This rearrangement joins TRBV18 to TRBJ1-1; D is ambiguous. This CDR3 has 15 residues. Trimming stripped 3 bases from V and 1 base from J, with 12 bases between. Germline V gene sequence: CDR1 KGHSH, CDR2 LQKENI. The CDR3 nucleotides are TGTGCCAGCTCACCCCGAAGTTCAGAGAACACTGAAGCTTTCTTT. Translated, it gives CASSPRSSENTEAFF.

The chain couples TRBV5-1 to TRBJ1-1; TRBD1 matches at 10 bases. The CDR3 sequence is 14 residues long. Trimming at V came to 0 bases and at J to 6 bases, leaving 2 bases not matched to a gene. Germline V gene lookup returns CDR1 SGHRS and CDR2 YFSETQ. CDR3 DNA: TGCGCCAGCAGCTTGGGGACAGGGGGGGCTGAAGCTTTCTTT. It is translated as CASSLGTGGAEAFF.

The chain recombines TRBV28 with TRBJ1-1, with D maybe TRBD1 (6 bases). The germline V and J ends were trimmed by 7 bases and 7 bases, with 22 bases remaining between them. This CDR3 has 15 residues. Germline CDR1 MDHEN, CDR2 SYDVKM. The CDR3 spells CASISLSDSRGEAFF. For the CDR3, the DNA is TGTGCCAGCATCTCTTTGTCGGACAGCCGGGGTGAAGCTTTCTTT.

This clone was found once. The chain uses TRBV11-2 and TRBJ2-2, with D unclear. The V end was cut by 4 bases, the J end by 7 bases, with 13 bases between. CDR1 is SGHAT, CDR2 FQNNGV, per germline. There are 14 residues in the CDR3. The CDR3 DNA reads as TGTGCCAGCAGCTCCTATCTCTTCAACGGGGAGCTGTTTTTT. Translation gives CASSSYLFNGELFF.